This T cell receptor beta chain emerged from a study of blood T cell repertoires in COVID-19. Study overall: Researchers got acute and convalescent COVID-19 samples from the United States, Italy and Spain. In each case, the material was cDNA or gDNA derived from T cells, B-cell-depleted T cells, or PBMCs.

Authors' processing steps: Scientists estimated how many nucleated cells there were by amplifying reference gene primers. The repertoire was sequenced with immunoSEQ multiplex PCR; TCRdb's copy has only in-frame clones and lacks some. V and J calls plus clone size are reproduced from that table; the DNA served to infer D and trimming. Of 200,000 to 300,000 clones listed, about 88% are singletons. Germline V gene lookup returns CDR1 ENHRY and CDR2 SYGVKD. The CDR3 covers 14 residues. V lost 11 bases, J lost 0 bases, and 14 bases lay in between. This chain links TRBV10-3 with TRBJ1-3; a weak D match, TRBD1 (5 bases). The clonotype originates from a man between 60 and 75 years old who had recovered from COVID-19. Sequences were obtained from peripheral blood. The CDR3 region is CAAYTGSSGNTIYF. Written as DNA, the CDR3 is TGTGCCGCGTACACAGGAAGCTCTGGAAACACCATATATTTT.